This T cell receptor beta chain was captured by sequencing in a study of cytomegalovirus exposure and HLA in healthy donors. With 60 Vbeta and 13 Jbeta primers, the PCR was carried out. Authors' processing steps: In a later analysis, around 87 million unique TCR beta chains included roughly 11 million shared by two or more donors. Some clones are missing from TCRdb's copy, which holds only in-frame ones; the method was immunoSEQ multiplex PCR. V and J calls and clone size are those listed in that table; D and trimming were worked out from the DNA. Of about 130,000 clones in the sample, 84% were seen once. With 3 bases removed from V and 4 bases from J, the gap between germline ends came to 7 bases. Germline V gives CDR1 SEHNR, CDR2 FQNEAQ (reference sequence). This CDR3 spans 13 amino acids. The donors, nominally healthy at sampling, likely had unrecorded immune exposures. On this clone itself: Its antigen is still unknown.

The study, taken as a whole, reports: As a later analysis revealed, the rate of TCR association differed by HLA locus, with DRB1 most and HLA-C fewest.

This chain uses TRBV7-9 with TRBJ1-3; D gene uncertain. The source is a man between 45 and 60 years old in good health and CMV-seronegative. The sequencing sample was made of PBMCs. The CDR3 sequence is CASSFIQGNTIYF. CDR3 DNA: TGTGCCAGCAGCTTTATACAGGGAAACACCATATATTTT.